This T cell receptor beta chain was recovered during a study of cytomegalovirus exposure and HLA in healthy donors. General study points: The authors listed over 150 TCR beta chains as cytomegalovirus-associated.

CDR3 length: 13 residues. CDR1 SGDLS and CDR2 YYNGEE come from the germline V gene. The germline V and J ends were trimmed by 2 bases and 2 bases, with 7 bases remaining between them. In the case of this clone: Its target is not known.

PCR used 60 Vbeta primers and 13 Jbeta primers. Data came from immunoSEQ multiplex PCR; TCRdb stores just in-frame clones and leaves some out. The data hold about 110,000 clones, with just under 70% observed a single time. Sequences were obtained from PBMCs. The clonotype comes from a woman aged 70-85 years in good health and CMV-seropositive. This rearrangement joins TRBV9 to TRBJ1-2, with D unclear. DNA of the CDR3: TGTGCCAGCAGCGTTGACGGGAACTATGGCTACACCTTC. This encodes CASSVDGNYGYTF.